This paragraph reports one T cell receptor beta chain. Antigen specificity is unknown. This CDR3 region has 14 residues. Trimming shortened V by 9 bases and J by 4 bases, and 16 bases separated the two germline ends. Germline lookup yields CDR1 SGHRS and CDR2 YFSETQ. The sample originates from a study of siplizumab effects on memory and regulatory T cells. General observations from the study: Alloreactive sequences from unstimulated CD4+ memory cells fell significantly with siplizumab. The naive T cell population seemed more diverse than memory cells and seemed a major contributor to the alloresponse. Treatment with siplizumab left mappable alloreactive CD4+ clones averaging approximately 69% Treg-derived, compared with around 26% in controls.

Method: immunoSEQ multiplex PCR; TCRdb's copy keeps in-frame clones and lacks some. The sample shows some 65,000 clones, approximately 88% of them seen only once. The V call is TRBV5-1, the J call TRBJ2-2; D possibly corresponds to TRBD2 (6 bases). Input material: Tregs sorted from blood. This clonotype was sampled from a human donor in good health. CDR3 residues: CATGGGDSTGELFF. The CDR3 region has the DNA TGCGCCACCGGCGGAGGGGATAGCACCGGGGAGCTGTTTTTT.